Listed below are T cell receptor beta chains from one sample, sequenced in a study of control samples from healthy donors and cancer patients. Produced via immunoSEQ multiplex PCR; TCRdb's table is partial and in-frame only. The sample shows tens of thousands of clones, around 91% of them seen only once. Sequencing was done on a sample of PBMCs. The source of these receptors is a man in his forties or fifties with lung cancer. Each CDR3 is given with its conserved first and last residue. Each record gives: D gene, V gene, clone size, J gene, CDR3 protein, CDR3 DNA. D genes are given only for firm matches. Clone sizes are given selectively: once, few, many, or a class where the clone is expanded.

d_call: NA; v_call: TRBV19; clone_size: NA; j_call: TRBJ2-7; cdr3_aa: CASSPGLYEQYF; cdr3_nt: TGTGCCAGTAGTCCTGGGCTATACGAGCAGTACTTC
d_call: TRBD1; v_call: TRBV4-3; clone_size: few; j_call: TRBJ1-1; cdr3_aa: CASSPGDRGYTEAFF; cdr3_nt: TGCGCCAGCAGCCCGGGGGACAGGGGATACACTGAAGCTTTCTTT
d_call: TRBD1; v_call: TRBV7-8; clone_size: NA; j_call: TRBJ2-3; cdr3_aa: CASSPGTGVSGTQYF; cdr3_nt: TGTGCCAGCAGCCCCGGGACAGGGGTTTCGGGTACGCAGTATTTT
d_call: NA; v_call: TRBV21-1; clone_size: NA; j_call: TRBJ1-2; cdr3_aa: CASSKALIRTGVEANYGYTF; cdr3_nt: TGTGCCAGCAGCAAAGCGCTTATTCGGACAGGCGTTGAAGCTAACTATGGCTACACCTTC
d_call: NA; v_call: TRBV4-3; clone_size: NA; j_call: TRBJ2-7; cdr3_aa: CASSQDHGREQYF; cdr3_nt: TGCGCCAGCAGCCAAGATCATGGGAGGGAGCAGTACTTC
d_call: NA; v_call: TRBV6-6; clone_size: NA; j_call: TRBJ1-2; cdr3_aa: CASSTGVKGYTF; cdr3_nt: TGTGCCAGCAGTACAGGTGTTAAGGGCTACACCTTC
d_call: NA; v_call: TRBV9; clone_size: NA; j_call: TRBJ2-1; cdr3_aa: CASSVGAGPNEQFF; cdr3_nt: TGTGCCAGCAGCGTAGGCGCAGGGCCCAATGAGCAGTTCTTC
d_call: NA; v_call: TRBV11-2; clone_size: NA; j_call: TRBJ2-5; cdr3_aa: CASSLGRAEETQYF; cdr3_nt: TGTGCCAGCAGCTTAGGCAGGGCTGAGGAGACCCAGTACTTC
d_call: NA; v_call: TRBV7-9; clone_size: NA; j_call: TRBJ1-5; cdr3_aa: CASSRGGGDQPQHF; cdr3_nt: TGTGCCAGCAGCCGAGGGGGAGGCGATCAGCCCCAGCATTTT
d_call: NA; v_call: TRBV6-6; clone_size: NA; j_call: TRBJ1-3; cdr3_aa: CASSYTPIQADTIYF; cdr3_nt: TGTGCCAGCAGTTACACCCCGATCCAAGCGGACACCATATATTTT
d_call: TRBD1; v_call: TRBV18; clone_size: NA; j_call: TRBJ2-2; cdr3_aa: CASSPDRGVAGELFF; cdr3_nt: TGTGCCAGCTCACCTGACAGGGGAGTCGCCGGGGAGCTGTTTTTT
d_call: NA; v_call: TRBV6-6; clone_size: NA; j_call: TRBJ2-5; cdr3_aa: CASRSLDISQETQYF; cdr3_nt: TGTGCCAGCCGGTCCTTGGACATATCCCAGGAGACCCAGTACTTC
d_call: TRBD2; v_call: TRBV6-6; clone_size: few; j_call: TRBJ2-1; cdr3_aa: CASATSGRNNEQFF; cdr3_nt: TGTGCCAGCGCCACTAGCGGGAGAAACAATGAGCAGTTCTTC
d_call: TRBD1; v_call: TRBV6-5; clone_size: few; j_call: TRBJ1-2; cdr3_aa: CASSYGPGTGGYGYTF; cdr3_nt: TGTGCCAGCAGTTACGGCCCCGGGACAGGTGGCTATGGCTACACCTTC
d_call: TRBD2; v_call: TRBV7-2; clone_size: few; j_call: TRBJ2-5; cdr3_aa: CASSPGGLGYAETQYF; cdr3_nt: TGTGCCAGCAGCCCGGGGGGGTTAGGTTACGCAGAGACCCAGTACTTC
d_call: NA; v_call: TRBV11-3; clone_size: NA; j_call: TRBJ2-1; cdr3_aa: CASSLGALREQFF; cdr3_nt: TGTGCCAGCAGCTTAGGGGCCCTGAGAGAGCAGTTCTTC
d_call: NA; v_call: TRBV6-5; clone_size: few; j_call: TRBJ2-6; cdr3_aa: CASSDYSGANVLTF; cdr3_nt: TGTGCCAGCAGCGACTACTCTGGGGCCAACGTCCTGACTTTC
d_call: NA; v_call: TRBV6-6; clone_size: NA; j_call: TRBJ1-5; cdr3_aa: CASSYLESQHF; cdr3_nt: TGTGCCAGCAGTTACTTGGAGTCCCAGCATTTT